The 27 T cell receptor beta chains below all came from one sample that was sequenced in a study of blood T cell repertoires in COVID-19. Produced via immunoSEQ multiplex PCR; TCRdb's table is partial and in-frame only. Among some 36,000 clones listed, 90% to 95% were seen once. Sequences were obtained from peripheral blood. All receptors come from a man in his fifties or sixties with active or convalescent COVID-19.

The chain is built from TRBV6-5 and TRBJ1-6; D gene uncertain. Germline-derived CDR1 and CDR2 are MNHEY and SVGAGI. The germline V and J ends were trimmed by 9 bases and 7 bases, with 7 bases remaining between them. This CDR3 comprises 11 residues. The CDR3 DNA reads TGTGCCAGTCGCGAGAATTCACCCCTCCACTTT. This gives the protein CASRENSPLHF.

The chain joins TRBV10-3 to TRBJ1-1; D perhaps matches TRBD1 (6 bases). The CDR3 spans 13 residues. The V end was cut by 6 bases, the J end by 1 base, with 9 bases between. The germline V gene has CDR1 ENHRY and CDR2 SYGVKD. In DNA, the CDR3 is TGTGCCATCAGCGTGACAGGGAACACTGAAGCTTTCTTT. This codes for CAISVTGNTEAFF.

The chain joins TRBV11-3 to TRBJ2-2; 8 nucleotides line up with TRBD1. With V trimmed by 6 bases and J by 10 bases, 13 bases remained unmatched. The CDR3 is 15 amino acids. Germline loops: CDR1 SGHNT, CDR2 YENEEA. The CDR3 nucleotides read TGTGCCAGCAGTTTCGAGACAGGGGTAGTGGAGGAGCTGTTTTTT. Amino acid sequence: CASSFETGVVEELFF.

This CDR3 reads CASSLSSSGRSEQFF. Written as DNA, the CDR3 is TGTGCCAGCAGCTTGTCTTCTAGCGGGAGAAGTGAGCAGTTCTTC. The chain couples TRBV5-8 to TRBJ2-1, with TRBD2 identical over 10 bases. V was clipped by 1 base and J by 9 bases; unmatched bases: 7. The length of the CDR3 is 15 residues. Germline V gene sequence: CDR1 SGHTS, CDR2 YDEGEE.

The chain joins TRBV2 to TRBJ2-7; maybe TRBD2 (6 bases). Germline V lookup: CDR1 SNHLY, CDR2 FYNNEI. CDR3 length: 15 amino acids. Trimming left V 4 bases short and J 9 bases short, with 22 bases between. For the CDR3, the DNA is TGTGCCAGCAGTGGACTAGTCGGAGGACGAGGAGGGCAGTACTTC. This codes for CASSGLVGGRGGQYF.

The chain couples TRBV9 to TRBJ1-1; D is ambiguous. The CDR3 contains 14 residues. Trimming took off 0 bases at V and 2 bases at J, with 8 bases between the two ends. Germline loops: CDR1 SGDLS, CDR2 YYNGEE. The CDR3 is CASSVGPYNTEAFF. The DNA for the CDR3 is TGTGCCAGCAGCGTAGGCCCCTACAACACTGAAGCTTTCTTT.

This chain links TRBV29-1 with TRBJ2-7; D remains unclear. The germline V gene has CDR1 SQVTM and CDR2 ANQGSEA. V was pared by 4 bases and J by 0 bases, with 7 bases between. The CDR3 is made up of 12 amino acids. The CDR3 here is CSVVDSSYEQYF. In nucleotides, the CDR3 is TGCAGCGTTGTCGATAGCTCCTACGAGCAGTACTTC.

The rearrangement links TRBV7-9 to TRBJ1-6, with 7 bases aligning to TRBD1. This CDR3 spans 14 amino acids. From germline, CDR1 is SEHNR and CDR2 FQNEAQ (reference sequence). The J segment lost 11 bases and the V segment lost 5 bases, leaving 9 bases of the junction unmatched. CDR3 protein: CASSSQGGETPLHF. The CDR3 region has the DNA TGTGCCAGCAGCAGCCAGGGGGGAGAAACACCCCTCCACTTT.

J is TRBJ2-3 and V is TRBV14; TRBD2 matches at 10 bases. The CDR3 extends over 15 amino acids. Trimming took 2 bases from V and 5 from J; bases not matched to a gene: 4. Looked up from germline, CDR1 is SGHDN and CDR2 is FVKESK. CDR3 residues: CASSQFLAGGDTQYF. CDR3 bases: TGTGCCAGCAGCCAATTCTTAGCGGGAGGAGATACGCAGTATTTT. Looking up the rest from reference TRBV14 and TRBJ2-3 gives the full variable domain: EAGVTQFPSHSVIEKGQTVTLRCDPISGHDNLYWYRRVMGKEIKFLLHFVKESKQDESGMPNNRFLAERTGGTYSTLKVQPAELEDSGVYFCASSQFLAGGDTQYFGPGTRLTVL.

The gene calls are TRBV12-5 and TRBJ2-7; 8 nucleotides match TRBD1. Germline V gives CDR1 LGHNT, CDR2 FRNRAP. V shed 6 bases and J 3 bases; nucleotides not matched to a gene: 10. The CDR3 covers 15 residues. The CDR3 nucleotides read TGTGCTAGTGGCTCAGGACAGGGAAATCACTACGAGCAGTACTTC. Protein: CASGSGQGNHYEQYF.

The chain carries TRBV14 and TRBJ2-7; perhaps TRBD2 as D (7 bases). The CDR3 length is 16 residues. The germline V gene encodes CDR1 SGHDN and CDR2 FVKESK. Trimming left V 3 bases short and J 0 bases short, with 15 bases between. The CDR3 bases are TGTGCCAGCAGCCAGGCCGGGCGGGGGCCCTCCTACGAGCAGTACTTC. Protein sequence: CASSQAGRGPSYEQYF.

The sample holds a few counts of this clone. The chain uses TRBV6-1 and TRBJ2-7; TRBD2 is a possible D gene (7 bases). The CDR3 runs 16 residues. Per germline, CDR1 MNHNS and CDR2 SASEGT. V shed 1 base and J shed 3 bases, with 16 bases lying between them. CDR3 sequence reads: CASSEDGRGAGYEQYF. In DNA form, the CDR3 reads TGTGCCAGCAGTGAAGATGGGAGGGGGGCGGGCTACGAGCAGTACTTC.

Written as DNA, the CDR3 is TGTGCCAGCAGTTACAGCTACAGGGGATCCTACGAGCAGTACTTC. This translates into CASSYSYRGSYEQYF. The chain carries TRBV6-5 and TRBJ2-7; TRBD1 matches 7 bases. The junction had 5 bases not matched to a gene; V was cut back by 2 bases and J by 1 base. The CDR3 length is 15 residues. The germline V gene encodes CDR1 MNHEY and CDR2 SVGAGI.

The rearrangement joins TRBV18 to TRBJ1-5, with 7 bases identical to TRBD1. This CDR3 has 17 residues. Trimming at V came to 4 bases and at J to 0 bases, leaving 9 bases not matched to a gene. The V gene's germline CDR1 is KGHSH and CDR2 LQKENI. CDR3 sequence (DNA): TGTGCCAGCTCACGAACCGGACAGGTAAATAGCAATCAGCCCCAGCATTTT. Its translation: CASSRTGQVNSNQPQHF.

This rearrangement joins TRBV18 to TRBJ2-5; D is possibly TRBD1 (6 bases). The CDR3 loop spans 13 amino acids. The germline V gene has CDR1 KGHSH and CDR2 LQKENI. V dropped 3 bases and J dropped 7 bases, with 12 bases sitting between them. This CDR3 reads CASSPDKQGTQYF. DNA for the CDR3: TGTGCCAGCTCACCCGACAAACAGGGGACCCAGTACTTC.

This sequence joins TRBV5-8 and TRBJ1-5, with D possibly being TRBD1 (5 bases). This CDR3 comprises 14 residues. Per germline, CDR1 SGHTS and CDR2 YDEGEE. Trimming removed 3 bases from V and 2 bases from J, with 9 bases in between. CDR3 coding DNA: TGTGCCAGCAGCTGGGGGAGGGGCAATCAGCCCCAGCATTTT. Amino acids: CASSWGRGNQPQHF.

The gene calls are TRBV7-9 and TRBJ2-3; D remains unclear. This CDR3 has 14 residues. Trimming took 5 bases from V and 4 from J, leaving 13 bases between them. CDR1 is SEHNR, CDR2 FQNEAQ, per germline (reference sequence). The CDR3 loop reads CASSPARSPDTQYF. For the CDR3, the DNA is TGTGCCAGCAGCCCCGCAAGGAGCCCAGATACGCAGTATTTT.

This clone was seen a handful of times. The rearrangement joins TRBV6-1 to TRBJ2-1, with a tentative D call TRBD2 (5 bases). The germline V and J ends were trimmed by 5 bases and 12 bases, with 20 bases remaining between them. The germline V gene encodes CDR1 MNHNS and CDR2 SASEGT. CDR3 length equals 14 residues. The CDR3 bases are TGTGCCAGCAGTTCAGGAGCCCCGGGGAGTGGGCAGTTCTTC. The encoded protein is CASSSGAPGSGQFF.

The V call is TRBV6-5, the J call TRBJ2-5; 10 bases align to TRBD1. This CDR3 region has 13 residues. V dropped 7 bases and J dropped 3; count of bases not matched to a gene: 2. Per germline, CDR1 MNHEY and CDR2 SVGAGI. CDR3 in amino acids: CASTDRGKETQYF. The CDR3 DNA is TGTGCCAGCACGGACAGGGGGAAAGAGACCCAGTACTTC.

The chain combines TRBV7-9 with TRBJ2-4; 7 bases match TRBD1. Germline V gene lookup returns CDR1 SEHNR and CDR2 FQNEAQ (reference sequence). The V and J ends lost 0 bases and 11 bases, in that order; junction bases with no gene match: 1. The CDR3 extends over 12 amino acids. The CDR3 sequence: CASSLAGTVQYF. The CDR3 DNA reads TGTGCCAGCAGCTTAGCCGGGACAGTTCAGTACTTC.

This clone came up once. The V and J genes are TRBV5-6 and TRBJ2-7, with D maybe TRBD1 (6 bases). The CDR3 consists of 13 residues. The V end was cut by 3 bases, the J end by 7 bases, with 14 bases between. From germline, CDR1 is SGHDT and CDR2 YYEEEE. The CDR3 DNA reads as TGTGCCAGCAGCTACCAACAGGGTGGGGAGCAGTACTTC. Amino acids: CASSYQQGGEQYF.

This sequence joins TRBV28 and TRBJ2-5; D not certain. The V gene's germline CDR1 is MDHEN and CDR2 SYDVKM. The CDR3 runs 10 residues. V was pared by 3 bases and J by 8 bases, with 4 bases between. In DNA, the CDR3 is TGTGCCAGCAGTTTTTATACCCAGTACTTC. Amino acid sequence: CASSFYTQYF. Full variable domain (remainder filled in from reference TRBV28 and TRBJ2-5): DVKVTQSSRYLVKRTGEKVFLECVQDMDHENMFWYRQDPGLGLRLIYFSYDVKMKEKGDIPEGYSVSREKKERFSLILESASTNQTSMYLCASSFYTQYFGPGTRLLVL.

The V gene is TRBV15, the J gene TRBJ1-2; D call uncertain. This CDR3 has 13 residues. The germline V and J ends were trimmed by 5 bases and 1 base, with 8 bases remaining between them. Germline V gives CDR1 LNHNV, CDR2 YYDKDF (reference sequence). In DNA, the CDR3 is TGTGCCACCAGCGACTTACTTAACTATGGCTACACCTTC. This translates into CATSDLLNYGYTF.

V is TRBV18 and J is TRBJ2-3, with 7 bases fitting TRBD2. The CDR3 loop spans 15 amino acids. V shed 4 bases and J 0 bases; nucleotides not matched to a gene: 4. Per germline, CDR1 KGHSH and CDR2 LQKENI. The CDR3 loop reads CASSLLADSTDTQYF. Here the CDR3 DNA reads TGTGCCAGCTCACTCCTAGCGGATAGCACAGATACGCAGTATTTT.

The rearrangement links TRBV15 to TRBJ1-2, with no clear D. CDR3 length: 13 residues. V was cut by 4 bases and J by 1 base, with 7 bases left in between. Germline CDR1 LNHNV, CDR2 YYDKDF (reference sequence). CDR3 region: CATSTGFNYGYTF. The CDR3 coding sequence is TGTGCCACCAGCACCGGGTTTAACTATGGCTACACCTTC.

This clone showed up just a few times. The chain combines TRBV7-9 with TRBJ2-5, with 12 bases that match TRBD1. Germline V CDR1 and CDR2: SEHNR, FQNEAQ (reference sequence). The CDR3 is 16 amino acids. Trimming took 6 bases from V and 7 from J; bases not matched to a gene: 12. CDR3 in amino acids: CASSPSGQGAGGTQYF. For the CDR3, the DNA is TGTGCCAGCAGTCCCTCGGGACAGGGGGCCGGCGGGACCCAGTACTTC.

The rearrangement uses TRBV14 and TRBJ2-1; TRBD2 matches at 7 bases. The CDR3 loop spans 16 amino acids. Trimming cost V 4 bases and J 4 bases; bases outside gene matches: 10. Germline CDR1 reads SGHDN; CDR2 reads FVKESK. In DNA, the CDR3 is TGTGCCAGCAGCCCACCTCCTGGGGGGGGGTACAATGAGCAGTTCTTC. Encoded protein: CASSPPPGGGYNEQFF.